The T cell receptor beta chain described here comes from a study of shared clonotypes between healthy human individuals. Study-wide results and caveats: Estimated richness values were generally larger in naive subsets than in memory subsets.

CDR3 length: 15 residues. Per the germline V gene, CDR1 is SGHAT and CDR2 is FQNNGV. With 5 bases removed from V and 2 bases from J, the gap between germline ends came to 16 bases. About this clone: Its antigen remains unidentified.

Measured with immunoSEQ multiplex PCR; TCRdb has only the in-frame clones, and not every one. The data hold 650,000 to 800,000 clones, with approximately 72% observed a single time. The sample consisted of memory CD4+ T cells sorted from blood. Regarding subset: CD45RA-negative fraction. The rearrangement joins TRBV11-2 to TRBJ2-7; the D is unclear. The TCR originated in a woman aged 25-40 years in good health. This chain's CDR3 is CASSLDSSRAYEQYF. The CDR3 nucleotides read TGTGCCAGCAGCCTCGATAGCTCTCGAGCCTACGAGCAGTACTTC.